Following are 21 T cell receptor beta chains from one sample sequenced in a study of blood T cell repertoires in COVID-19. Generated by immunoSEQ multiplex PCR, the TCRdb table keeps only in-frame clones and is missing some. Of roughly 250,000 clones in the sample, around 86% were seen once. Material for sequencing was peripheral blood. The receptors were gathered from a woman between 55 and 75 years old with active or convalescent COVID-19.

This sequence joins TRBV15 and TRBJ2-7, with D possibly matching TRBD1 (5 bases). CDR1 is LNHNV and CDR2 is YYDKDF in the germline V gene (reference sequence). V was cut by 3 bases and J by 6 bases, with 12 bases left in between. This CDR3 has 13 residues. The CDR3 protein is CATSRRQGSEQYF. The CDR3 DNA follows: TGTGCCACCAGCAGGCGGCAGGGTTCCGAGCAGTACTTC.

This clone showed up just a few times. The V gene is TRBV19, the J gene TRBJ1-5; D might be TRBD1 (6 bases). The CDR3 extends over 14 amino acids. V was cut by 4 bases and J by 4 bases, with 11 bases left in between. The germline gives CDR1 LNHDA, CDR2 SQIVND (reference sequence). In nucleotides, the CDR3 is TGTGCCAGTAGTACAACAGGGCCGAATCAGCCCCAGCATTTT. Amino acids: CASSTTGPNQPQHF.

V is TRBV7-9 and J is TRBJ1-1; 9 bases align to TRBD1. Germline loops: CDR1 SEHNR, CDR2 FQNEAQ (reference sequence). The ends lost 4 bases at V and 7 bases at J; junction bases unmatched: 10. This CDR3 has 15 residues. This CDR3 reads CASSSGTGFYNEAFF. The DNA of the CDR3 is TGTGCCAGCAGCTCTGGGACAGGGTTTTATAATGAAGCTTTCTTT.

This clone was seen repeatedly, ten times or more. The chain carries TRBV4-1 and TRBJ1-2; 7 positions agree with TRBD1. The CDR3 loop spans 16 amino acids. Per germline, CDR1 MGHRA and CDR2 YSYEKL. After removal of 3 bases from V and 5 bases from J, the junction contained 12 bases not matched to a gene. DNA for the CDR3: TGCGCCAGCAGCCAGCAGACGACAGGGAGGATATATGGCTACACCTTC. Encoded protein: CASSQQTTGRIYGYTF.

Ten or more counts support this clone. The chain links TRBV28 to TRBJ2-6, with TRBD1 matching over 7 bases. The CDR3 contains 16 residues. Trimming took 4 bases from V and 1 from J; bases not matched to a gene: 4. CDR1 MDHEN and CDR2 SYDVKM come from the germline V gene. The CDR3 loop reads CASSSPGQSGANVLTF. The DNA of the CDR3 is TGTGCCAGCAGTTCCCCGGGACAGTCTGGGGCCAACGTCCTGACTTTC.

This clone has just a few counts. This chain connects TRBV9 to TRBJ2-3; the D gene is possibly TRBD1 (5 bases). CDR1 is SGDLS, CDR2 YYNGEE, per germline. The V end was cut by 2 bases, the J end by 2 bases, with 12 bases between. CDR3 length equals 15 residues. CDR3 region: CASSVPDRDTDTQYF. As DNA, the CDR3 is TGTGCCAGCAGCGTCCCCGACAGAGACACAGATACGCAGTATTTT.

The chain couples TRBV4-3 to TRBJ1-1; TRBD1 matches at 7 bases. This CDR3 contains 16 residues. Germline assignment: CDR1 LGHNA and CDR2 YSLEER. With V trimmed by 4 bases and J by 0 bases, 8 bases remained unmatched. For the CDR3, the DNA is TGCGCCAGCAGCCCCCGACAGGGAGGATTGAACACTGAAGCTTTCTTT. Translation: CASSPRQGGLNTEAFF.

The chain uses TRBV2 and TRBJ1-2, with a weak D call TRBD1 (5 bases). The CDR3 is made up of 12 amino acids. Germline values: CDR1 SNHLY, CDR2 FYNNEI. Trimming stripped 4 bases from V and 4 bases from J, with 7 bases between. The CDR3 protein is CASSVQGYGYTF. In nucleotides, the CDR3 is TGTGCCAGCAGTGTTCAGGGCTATGGCTACACCTTC.

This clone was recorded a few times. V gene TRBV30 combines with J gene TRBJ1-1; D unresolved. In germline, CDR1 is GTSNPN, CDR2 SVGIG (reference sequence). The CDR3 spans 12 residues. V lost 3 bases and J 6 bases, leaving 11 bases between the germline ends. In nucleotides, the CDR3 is TGTGCCTGGAGGGCATATCTGGCTGAAGCTTTCTTT. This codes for CAWRAYLAEAFF.

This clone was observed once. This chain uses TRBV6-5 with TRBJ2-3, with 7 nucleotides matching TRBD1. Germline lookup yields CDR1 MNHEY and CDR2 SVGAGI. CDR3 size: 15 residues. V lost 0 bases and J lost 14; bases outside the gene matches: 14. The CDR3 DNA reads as TGTGCCAGCAGTTACTCGATGGTTTTAGAGACAGGGTTGTATTTT. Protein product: CASSYSMVLETGLYF.

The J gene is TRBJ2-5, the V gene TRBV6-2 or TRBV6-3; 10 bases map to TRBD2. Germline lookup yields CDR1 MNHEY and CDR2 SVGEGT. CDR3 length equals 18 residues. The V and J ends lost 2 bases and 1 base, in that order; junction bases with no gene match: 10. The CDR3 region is CASSYIERGGQGQETQYF. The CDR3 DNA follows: TGTGCCAGCAGTTACATCGAGCGGGGGGGCCAGGGCCAAGAGACCCAGTACTTC.

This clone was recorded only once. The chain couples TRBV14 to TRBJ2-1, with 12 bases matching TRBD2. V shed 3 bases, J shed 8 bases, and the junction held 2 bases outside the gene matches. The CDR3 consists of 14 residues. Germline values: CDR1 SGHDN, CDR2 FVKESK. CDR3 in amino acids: CASSQGLAGDEQFF. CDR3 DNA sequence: TGTGCCAGCAGCCAGGGACTAGCGGGCGATGAGCAGTTCTTC. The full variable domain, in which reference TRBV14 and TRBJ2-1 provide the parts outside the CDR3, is EAGVTQFPSHSVIEKGQTVTLRCDPISGHDNLYWYRRVMGKEIKFLLHFVKESKQDESGMPNNRFLAERTGGTYSTLKVQPAELEDSGVYFCASSQGLAGDEQFFGPGTRLTVL.

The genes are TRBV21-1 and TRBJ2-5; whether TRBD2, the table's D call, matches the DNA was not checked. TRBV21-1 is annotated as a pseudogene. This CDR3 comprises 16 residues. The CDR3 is CASSESWGLAEETQYF. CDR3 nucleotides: TGTGCCAGCAGCGAAAGTTGGGGACTAGCGGAAGAGACCCAGTACTTC.

CDR3: CASSIGANTEAFF. CDR3 nucleotides: TGTGCCAGCTCCATTGGGGCGAACACTGAAGCTTTCTTT. The chain employs TRBV27 and TRBJ1-1; tentatively, D is TRBD1 (5 bases). CDR3 size: 13 residues. Germline V gene data show CDR1 as MNHEY and CDR2 as SMNVEV (reference sequence). Trimming cost V 8 bases and J 1 base, with 11 bases left between them.

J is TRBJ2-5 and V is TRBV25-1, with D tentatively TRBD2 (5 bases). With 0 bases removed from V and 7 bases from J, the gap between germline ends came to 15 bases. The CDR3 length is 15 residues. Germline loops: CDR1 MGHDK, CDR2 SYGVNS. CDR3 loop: CASSEYIALGGTQYF. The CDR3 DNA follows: TGTGCCAGCAGTGAATATATTGCGCTAGGAGGGACCCAGTACTTC.

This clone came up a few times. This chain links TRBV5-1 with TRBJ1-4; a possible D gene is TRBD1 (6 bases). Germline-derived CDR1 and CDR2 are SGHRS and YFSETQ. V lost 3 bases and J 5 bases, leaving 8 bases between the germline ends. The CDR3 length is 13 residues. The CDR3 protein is CASSWDKNEKLFF. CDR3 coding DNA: TGCGCCAGCAGCTGGGACAAGAATGAAAAACTGTTTTTT.

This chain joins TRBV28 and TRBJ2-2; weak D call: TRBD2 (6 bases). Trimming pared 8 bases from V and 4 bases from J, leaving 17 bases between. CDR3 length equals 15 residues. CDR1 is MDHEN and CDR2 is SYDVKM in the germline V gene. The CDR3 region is CASWKGGTFTGELFF. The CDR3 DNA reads TGTGCCAGCTGGAAAGGAGGGACTTTCACCGGGGAGCTGTTTTTT.

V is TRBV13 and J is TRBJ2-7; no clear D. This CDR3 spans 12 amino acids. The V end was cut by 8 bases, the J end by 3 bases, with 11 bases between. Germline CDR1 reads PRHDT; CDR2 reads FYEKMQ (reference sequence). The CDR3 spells CASASENYEQYF. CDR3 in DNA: TGTGCCAGCGCAAGTGAGAACTACGAGCAGTACTTC.

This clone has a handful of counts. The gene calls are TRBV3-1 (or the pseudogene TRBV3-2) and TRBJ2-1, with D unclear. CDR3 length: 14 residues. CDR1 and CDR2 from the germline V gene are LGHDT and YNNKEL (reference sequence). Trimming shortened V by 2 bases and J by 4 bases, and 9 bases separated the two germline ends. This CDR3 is CASSQRITYNEQFF. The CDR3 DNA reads TGTGCCAGCAGCCAACGAATAACTTACAATGAGCAGTTCTTC.

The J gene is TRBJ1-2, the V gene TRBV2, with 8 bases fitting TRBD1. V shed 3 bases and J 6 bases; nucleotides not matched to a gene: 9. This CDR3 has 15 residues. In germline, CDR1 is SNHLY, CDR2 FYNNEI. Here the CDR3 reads CASSDFPGQGDGYTF. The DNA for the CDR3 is TGTGCCAGCAGTGACTTCCCTGGACAGGGAGATGGCTACACCTTC.

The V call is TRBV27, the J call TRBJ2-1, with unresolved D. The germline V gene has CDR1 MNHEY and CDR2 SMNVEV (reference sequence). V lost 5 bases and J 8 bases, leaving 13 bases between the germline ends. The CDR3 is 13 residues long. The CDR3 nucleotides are TGTGCCAGCAGTCACAGTGGGTTCCATGAGCAGTTCTTC. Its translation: CASSHSGFHEQFF.